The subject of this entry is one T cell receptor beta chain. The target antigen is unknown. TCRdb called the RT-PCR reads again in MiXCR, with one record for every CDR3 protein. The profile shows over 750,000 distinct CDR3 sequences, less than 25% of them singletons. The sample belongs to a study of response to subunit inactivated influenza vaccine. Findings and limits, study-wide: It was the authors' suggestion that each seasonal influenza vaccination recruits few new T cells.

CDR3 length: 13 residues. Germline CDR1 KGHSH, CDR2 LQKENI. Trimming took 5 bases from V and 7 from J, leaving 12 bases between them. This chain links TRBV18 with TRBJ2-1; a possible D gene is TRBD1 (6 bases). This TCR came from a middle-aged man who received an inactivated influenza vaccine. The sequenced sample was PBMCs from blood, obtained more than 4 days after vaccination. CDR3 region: CASSSQGGNEQFF. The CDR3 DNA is TGTGCCAGCTCAAGCCAAGGGGGAAATGAGCAGTTCTTC.